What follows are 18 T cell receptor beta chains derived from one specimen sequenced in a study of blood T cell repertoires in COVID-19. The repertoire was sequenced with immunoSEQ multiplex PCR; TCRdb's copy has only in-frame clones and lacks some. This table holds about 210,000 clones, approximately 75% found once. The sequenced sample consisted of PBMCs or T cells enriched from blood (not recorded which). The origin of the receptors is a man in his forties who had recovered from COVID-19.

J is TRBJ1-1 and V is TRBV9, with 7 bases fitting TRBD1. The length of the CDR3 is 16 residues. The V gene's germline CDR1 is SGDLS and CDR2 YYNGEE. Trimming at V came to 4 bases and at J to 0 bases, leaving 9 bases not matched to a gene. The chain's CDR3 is CASSPPRQGLNTEAFF. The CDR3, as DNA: TGTGCCAGCAGCCCTCCCCGACAGGGATTGAACACTGAAGCTTTCTTT.

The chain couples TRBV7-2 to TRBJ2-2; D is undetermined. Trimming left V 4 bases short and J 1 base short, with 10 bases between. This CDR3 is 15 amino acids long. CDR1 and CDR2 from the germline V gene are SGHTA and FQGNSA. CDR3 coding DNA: TGTGCCAGCAGCTCGACCCGACTGAACACCGGGGAGCTGTTTTTT. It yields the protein CASSSTRLNTGELFF. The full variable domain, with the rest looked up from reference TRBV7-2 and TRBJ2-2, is GAGVSQSPSNKVTEKGKDVELRCDPISGHTALYWYRQSLGQGLEFLIYFQGNSAPDKSGLPSDRFSAERTGGSVSTLTIQRTQQEDSAVYLCASSSTRLNTGELFFGEGSRLTVL.

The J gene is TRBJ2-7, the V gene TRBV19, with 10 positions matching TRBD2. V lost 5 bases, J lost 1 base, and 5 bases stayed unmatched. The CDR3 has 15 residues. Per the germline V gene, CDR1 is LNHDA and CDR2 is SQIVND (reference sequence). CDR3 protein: CASSDKREGSYEQYF. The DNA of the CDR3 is TGTGCCAGTAGTGATAAGCGGGAGGGGTCCTACGAGCAGTACTTC.

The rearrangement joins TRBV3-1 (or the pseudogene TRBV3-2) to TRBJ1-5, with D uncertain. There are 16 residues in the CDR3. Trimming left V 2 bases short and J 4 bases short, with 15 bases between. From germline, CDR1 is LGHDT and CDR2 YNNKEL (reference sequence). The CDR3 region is CASSQSSTGVNQPQHF. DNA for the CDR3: TGTGCCAGCAGCCAATCTTCCACCGGAGTTAATCAGCCCCAGCATTTT.

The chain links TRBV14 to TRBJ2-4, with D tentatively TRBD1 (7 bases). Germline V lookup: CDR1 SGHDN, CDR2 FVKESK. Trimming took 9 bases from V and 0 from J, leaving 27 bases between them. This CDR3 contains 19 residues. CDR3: CARGAPGQPGELAKNIQYF. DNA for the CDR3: TGTGCCAGAGGTGCTCCGGGACAGCCGGGGGAATTAGCCAAAAACATTCAGTACTTC.

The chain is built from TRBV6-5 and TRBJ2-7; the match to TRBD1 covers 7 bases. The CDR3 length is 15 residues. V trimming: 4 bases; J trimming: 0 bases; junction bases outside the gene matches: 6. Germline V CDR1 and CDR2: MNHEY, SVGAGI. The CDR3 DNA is TGTGCCAGCAGTTCCCCGAGGACAGGCTCCTACGAGCAGTACTTC. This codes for CASSSPRTGSYEQYF.

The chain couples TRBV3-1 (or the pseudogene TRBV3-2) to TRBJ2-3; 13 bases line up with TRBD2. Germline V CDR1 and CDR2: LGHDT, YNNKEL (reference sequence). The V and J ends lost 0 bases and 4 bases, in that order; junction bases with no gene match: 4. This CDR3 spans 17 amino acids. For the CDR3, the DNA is TGTGCCAGCAGCCAAGATGTACTAGCGGGAGGGCCAGATACGCAGTATTTT. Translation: CASSQDVLAGGPDTQYF.

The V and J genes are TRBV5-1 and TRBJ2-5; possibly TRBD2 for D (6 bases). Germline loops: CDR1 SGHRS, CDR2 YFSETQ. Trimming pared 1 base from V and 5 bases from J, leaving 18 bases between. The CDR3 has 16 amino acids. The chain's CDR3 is CASSLWGDIGEETQYF. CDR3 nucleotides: TGCGCCAGCAGCTTGTGGGGGGATATTGGGGAGGAGACCCAGTACTTC.

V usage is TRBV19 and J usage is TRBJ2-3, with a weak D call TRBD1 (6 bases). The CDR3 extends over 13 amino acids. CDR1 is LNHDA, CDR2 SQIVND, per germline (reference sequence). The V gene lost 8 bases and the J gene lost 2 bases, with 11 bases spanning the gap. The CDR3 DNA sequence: TGTGCCAGTGGACAGAGACACACAGATACGCAGTATTTT. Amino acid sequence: CASGQRHTDTQYF.

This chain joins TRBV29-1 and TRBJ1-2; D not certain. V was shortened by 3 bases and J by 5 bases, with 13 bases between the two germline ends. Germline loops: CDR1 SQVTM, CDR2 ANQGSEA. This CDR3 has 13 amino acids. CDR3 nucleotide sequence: TGCAGCGTTGAGAAGGGAGTCGATTATGGCTACACCTTC. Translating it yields CSVEKGVDYGYTF.

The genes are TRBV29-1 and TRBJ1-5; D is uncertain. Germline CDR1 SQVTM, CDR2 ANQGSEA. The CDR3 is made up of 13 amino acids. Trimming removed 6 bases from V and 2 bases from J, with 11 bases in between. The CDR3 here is CSVLAGRNQPQHF. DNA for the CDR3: TGCAGCGTCCTCGCGGGCCGCAATCAGCCCCAGCATTTT.

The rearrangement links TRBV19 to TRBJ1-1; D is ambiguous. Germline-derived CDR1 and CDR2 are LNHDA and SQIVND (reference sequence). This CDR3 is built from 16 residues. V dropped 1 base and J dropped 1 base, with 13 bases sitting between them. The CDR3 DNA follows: TGTGCCAGTAGTATAGGATGGGGAGGAGGGAACACTGAAGCTTTCTTT. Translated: CASSIGWGGGNTEAFF.

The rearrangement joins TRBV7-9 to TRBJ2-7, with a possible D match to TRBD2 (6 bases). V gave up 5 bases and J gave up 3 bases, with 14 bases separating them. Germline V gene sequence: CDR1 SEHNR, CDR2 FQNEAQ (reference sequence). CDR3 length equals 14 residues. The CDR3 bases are TGTGCCAGCAGCCCACTAGCTTTGAGCTACGAGCAGTACTTC. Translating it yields CASSPLALSYEQYF.

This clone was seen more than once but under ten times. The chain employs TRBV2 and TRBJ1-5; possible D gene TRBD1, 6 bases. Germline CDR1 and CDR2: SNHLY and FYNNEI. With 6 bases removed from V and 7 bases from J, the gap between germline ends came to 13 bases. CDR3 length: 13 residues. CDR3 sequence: CASSLDSNQPQHF. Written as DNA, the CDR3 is TGTGCCAGCAGCTTGGACAGTAACCAGCCCCAGCATTTT.

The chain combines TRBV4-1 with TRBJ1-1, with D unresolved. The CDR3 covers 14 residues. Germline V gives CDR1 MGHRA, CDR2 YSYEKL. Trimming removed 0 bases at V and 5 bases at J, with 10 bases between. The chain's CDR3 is CASSQDIGGTEAFF. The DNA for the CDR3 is TGCGCCAGCAGCCAAGATATTGGAGGGACTGAAGCTTTCTTT.

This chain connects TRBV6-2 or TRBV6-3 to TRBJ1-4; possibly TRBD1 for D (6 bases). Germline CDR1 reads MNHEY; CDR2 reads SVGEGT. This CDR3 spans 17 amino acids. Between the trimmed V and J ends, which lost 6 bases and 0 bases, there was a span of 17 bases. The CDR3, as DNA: TGTGCCAGCAGCCCTACAGGGAGGGGTGCAACTAATGAAAAACTGTTTTTT. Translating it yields CASSPTGRGATNEKLFF.

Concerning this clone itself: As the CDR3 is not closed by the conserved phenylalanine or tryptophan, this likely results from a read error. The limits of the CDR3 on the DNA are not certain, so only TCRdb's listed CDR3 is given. The CDR3 region is CASSRGTGGS. This rearrangement joins TRBV6-5 to TRBJ1-2; the DNA was not compared with TRBD1, the D call given in the table. The CDR3 is 10 amino acids in total, end residues counted. CDR1 is MNHEY, CDR2 SVGAGI, per germline.

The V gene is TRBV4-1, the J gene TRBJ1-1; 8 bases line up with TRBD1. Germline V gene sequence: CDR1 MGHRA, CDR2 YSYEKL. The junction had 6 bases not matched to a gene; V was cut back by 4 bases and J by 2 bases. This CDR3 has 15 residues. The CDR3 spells CASSRSDRANTEAFF. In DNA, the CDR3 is TGCGCCAGCAGCCGGTCGGACAGGGCTAACACTGAAGCTTTCTTT.